This T cell receptor (beta chain) was recorded in a study of blood T cell repertoires in COVID-19. Original analysis: Using reference gene primer amplification, nucleated cell counts were estimated. This table comes from immunoSEQ multiplex PCR, and its TCRdb copy is limited to in-frame clones, with some not included. From that table come the V and J calls and clone size; the DNA was used to work out D and trimming. In the table there are about 52,000 clones, more than 75% of which are singletons. The CDR3 spans 17 residues. The V gene end was trimmed by 2 bases and the J gene end by 0 bases; junction bases not matched to a gene: 7. Per the germline V gene, CDR1 is MNHEY and CDR2 is SVGEGT.

Sequenced sample: peripheral blood. The rearrangement joins TRBV6-2 or TRBV6-3 to TRBJ2-4; 7 bases are a match to TRBD1. The clonotype originates from a human donor with active COVID-19. The donor label of this sample is uncertain. The CDR3 nucleotides are TGTGCCAGCAGTTACACGACAGGGAATCTAGCCAAAAACATTCAGTACTTC. It encodes CASSYTTGNLAKNIQYF.